Listed below are T cell receptor beta chains from one sample, sequenced in a study of cytomegalovirus exposure and HLA in healthy donors. The repertoire was sequenced with immunoSEQ multiplex PCR; TCRdb's copy has only in-frame clones and lacks some. The sample yields about 160,000 clones, roughly four fifths seen once. Sequencing was done on a sample of PBMCs. The origin of the receptors is a woman between 40 and 55 years old in good health and CMV-seronegative. CDR3s leave out the opening cysteine and the closing phenylalanine or tryptophan. The order of the fields is J gene, clone size, D gene, V gene, CDR3 protein. D genes are given only for firm matches. Clone size is given for some rows only: seen once, a few or many times, or a class if the clone is expanded.

J gene: TRBJ2-5
clone size: NA
D gene: NA
V gene: TRBV7-3
CDR3 protein: ASSLTRGETQY

J gene: NA
clone size: NA
D gene: NA
V gene: TRBV7-9
CDR3 protein: ASSLSRNSYEQY

J gene: TRBJ2-3
clone size: NA
D gene: TRBD2
V gene: TRBV2
CDR3 protein: ASSLWTSGATSLFTDTQY

J gene: TRBJ1-4
clone size: NA
D gene: TRBD1
V gene: TRBV4-2
CDR3 protein: ASSQETDRGREKLF

J gene: TRBJ2-3
clone size: once
D gene: TRBD2
V gene: TRBV28
CDR3 protein: ASSFLGLAGGPMDTQY

J gene: TRBJ2-1
clone size: NA
D gene: TRBD1
V gene: TRBV5-1
CDR3 protein: ASSTQGDNEQF

J gene: TRBJ1-2
clone size: NA
D gene: TRBD1
V gene: TRBV16
CDR3 protein: ASSQSGIQGVYGYT

J gene: TRBJ2-1
clone size: NA
D gene: TRBD1
V gene: TRBV19
CDR3 protein: ASSKTTGDDEQF

J gene: TRBJ1-2
clone size: NA
D gene: NA
V gene: TRBV2
CDR3 protein: ASSDARDLGYT

J gene: TRBJ2-5
clone size: NA
D gene: NA
V gene: TRBV28
CDR3 protein: ASTSLRETQY

J gene: TRBJ2-1
clone size: NA
D gene: NA
V gene: TRBV5-5
CDR3 protein: ASSFDGYGQPNEQF

J gene: TRBJ2-3
clone size: NA
D gene: NA
V gene: TRBV13
CDR3 protein: ASSLQGYTQY

J gene: TRBJ2-2
clone size: NA
D gene: TRBD2
V gene: TRBV7-3
CDR3 protein: ASSPTSDGELF

J gene: TRBJ1-6
clone size: NA
D gene: TRBD1
V gene: TRBV5-5
CDR3 protein: ASTRVTGGLAYNSPLH

J gene: TRBJ2-7
clone size: few
D gene: TRBD1
V gene: TRBV11-2
CDR3 protein: ASSPGTEGYEQY

J gene: TRBJ2-1
clone size: NA
D gene: TRBD2
V gene: TRBV7-8
CDR3 protein: ASSFGSGGVLFREQF

J gene: TRBJ2-7
clone size: NA
D gene: TRBD1
V gene: TRBV7-9
CDR3 protein: ASSLTGIGYEQY

J gene: TRBJ1-1
clone size: NA
D gene: NA
V gene: TRBV5-5
CDR3 protein: ASSLTGANTEAF

J gene: TRBJ1-5
clone size: NA
D gene: TRBD1
V gene: TRBV5-5
CDR3 protein: ASSYGQGDQPQH

J gene: TRBJ1-1
clone size: NA
D gene: TRBD1
V gene: TRBV19
CDR3 protein: TSSIPGDRGEAF

J gene: TRBJ1-6
clone size: NA
D gene: NA
V gene: TRBV5-8
CDR3 protein: ASSSRQNSPLH

J gene: TRBJ1-3
clone size: NA
D gene: NA
V gene: TRBV27
CDR3 protein: ASSLDSNSGNTIY

J gene: TRBJ2-1
clone size: NA
D gene: TRBD1
V gene: TRBV5-1
CDR3 protein: ASSSGQTSYNEQF

J gene: TRBJ1-5
clone size: NA
D gene: TRBD1
V gene: TRBV5-6
CDR3 protein: ASSLGTGFQPQH

J gene: TRBJ1-6
clone size: NA
D gene: NA
V gene: TRBV28
CDR3 protein: ASSLPPRVVSSYNSPLH

J gene: TRBJ2-1
clone size: NA
D gene: TRBD1
V gene: TRBV9
CDR3 protein: ASSPGQGLRMLVYNEQF

J gene: TRBJ2-1
clone size: few
D gene: TRBD1
V gene: TRBV6-1
CDR3 protein: ASSGTGGLYNEQF

J gene: TRBJ2-2
clone size: NA
D gene: NA
V gene: TRBV27
CDR3 protein: ASSFLVPNTGELF

J gene: TRBJ2-1
clone size: NA
D gene: NA
V gene: TRBV29-1
CDR3 protein: SAHQNKEQF

J gene: TRBJ2-2
clone size: medium-sized
D gene: NA
V gene: TRBV28
CDR3 protein: ASSRGPFMAGELF

J gene: TRBJ1-2
clone size: NA
D gene: NA
V gene: TRBV5-6
CDR3 protein: ASSPKGVFYGYT

J gene: NA
clone size: NA
D gene: NA
V gene: TRBV5-4
CDR3 protein: ASSLLTGGIYEQY

J gene: TRBJ2-7
clone size: NA
D gene: TRBD2
V gene: TRBV18
CDR3 protein: ASSPGSAGRGYEQY

J gene: TRBJ1-1
clone size: NA
D gene: NA
V gene: TRBV5-1
CDR3 protein: ASSPSSLGKVNTEAF

J gene: TRBJ2-1
clone size: NA
D gene: TRBD1
V gene: TRBV5-1
CDR3 protein: ASSLGGQFNEQF

J gene: TRBJ2-5
clone size: few
D gene: NA
V gene: TRBV27
CDR3 protein: ASSSTEQTQY

J gene: TRBJ1-2
clone size: NA
D gene: TRBD1
V gene: TRBV5-6
CDR3 protein: ASSFNRGGYT

J gene: TRBJ1-5
clone size: NA
D gene: NA
V gene: TRBV18
CDR3 protein: ASSPVTGNQPQH

J gene: TRBJ2-3
clone size: NA
D gene: NA
V gene: TRBV9
CDR3 protein: ASTTLSSTDTQY

J gene: TRBJ2-1
clone size: NA
D gene: TRBD2
V gene: TRBV9
CDR3 protein: ASSKTSGVYNEQF